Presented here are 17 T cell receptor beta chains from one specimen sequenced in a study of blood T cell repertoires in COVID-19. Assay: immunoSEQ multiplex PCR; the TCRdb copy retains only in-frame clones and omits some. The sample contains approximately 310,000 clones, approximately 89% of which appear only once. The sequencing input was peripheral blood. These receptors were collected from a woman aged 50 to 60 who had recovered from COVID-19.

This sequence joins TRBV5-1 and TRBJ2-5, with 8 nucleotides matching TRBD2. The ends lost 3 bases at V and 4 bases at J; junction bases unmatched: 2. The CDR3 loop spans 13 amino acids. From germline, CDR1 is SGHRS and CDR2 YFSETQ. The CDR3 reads CASSWTSPETQYF. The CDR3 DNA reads TGCGCCAGCAGCTGGACTAGCCCAGAGACCCAGTACTTC.

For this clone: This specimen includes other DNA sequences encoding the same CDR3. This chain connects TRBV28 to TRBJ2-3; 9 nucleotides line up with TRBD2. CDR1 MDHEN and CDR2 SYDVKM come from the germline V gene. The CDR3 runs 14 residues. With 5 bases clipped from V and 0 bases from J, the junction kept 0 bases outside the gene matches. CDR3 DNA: TGTGCCAGCAGTCTAGCGGGAAGCACAGATACGCAGTATTTT. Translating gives CASSLAGSTDTQYF.

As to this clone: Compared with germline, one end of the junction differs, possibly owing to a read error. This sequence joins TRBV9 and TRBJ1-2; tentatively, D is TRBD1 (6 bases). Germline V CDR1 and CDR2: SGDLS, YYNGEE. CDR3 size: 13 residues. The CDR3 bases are TGTGCCAGCAGCGTAGCACAGGACAGCTCAACTCGCTTC. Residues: CASSVAQDSSTRF.

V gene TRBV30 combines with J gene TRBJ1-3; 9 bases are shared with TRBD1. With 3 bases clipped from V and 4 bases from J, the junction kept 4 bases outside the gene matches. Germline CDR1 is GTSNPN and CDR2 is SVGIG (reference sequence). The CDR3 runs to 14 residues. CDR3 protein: CAWSPGTGGNTIYF. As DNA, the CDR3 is TGTGCCTGGAGCCCCGGGACAGGGGGAAACACCATATATTTT.

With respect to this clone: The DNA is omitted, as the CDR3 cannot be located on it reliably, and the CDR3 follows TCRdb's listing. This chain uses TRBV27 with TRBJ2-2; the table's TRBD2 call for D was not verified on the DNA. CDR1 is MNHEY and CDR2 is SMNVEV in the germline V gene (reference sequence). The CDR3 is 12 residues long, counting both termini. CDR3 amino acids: CASSLRAGELFF.

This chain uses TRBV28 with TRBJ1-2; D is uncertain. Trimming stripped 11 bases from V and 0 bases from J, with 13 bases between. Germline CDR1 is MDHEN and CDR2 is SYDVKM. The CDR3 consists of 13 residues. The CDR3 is CASLGRPNYGYTF. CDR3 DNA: TGTGCCTCGCTGGGCAGGCCTAACTATGGCTACACCTTC.

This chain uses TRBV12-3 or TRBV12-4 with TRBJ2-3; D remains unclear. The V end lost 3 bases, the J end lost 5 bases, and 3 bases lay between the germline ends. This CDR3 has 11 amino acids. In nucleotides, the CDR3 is TGTGCCAGCAGTTTCTTAGATACGCAGTATTTT. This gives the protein CASSFLDTQYF.

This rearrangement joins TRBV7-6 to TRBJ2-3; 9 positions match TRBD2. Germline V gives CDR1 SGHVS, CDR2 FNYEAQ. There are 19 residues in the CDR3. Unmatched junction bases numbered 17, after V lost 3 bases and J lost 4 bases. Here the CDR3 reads CASSFRSTLAGGGADTQYF. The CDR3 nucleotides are TGTGCCAGCAGCTTTCGATCAACTCTCGCGGGGGGGGGCGCAGATACGCAGTATTTT.

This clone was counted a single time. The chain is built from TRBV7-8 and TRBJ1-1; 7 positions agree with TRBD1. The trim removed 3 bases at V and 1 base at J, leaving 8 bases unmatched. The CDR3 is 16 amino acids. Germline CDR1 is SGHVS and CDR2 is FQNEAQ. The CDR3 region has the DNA TGTGCCAGCAGCTTTGGACAGGCCGGCGCGAACACTGAAGCTTTCTTT. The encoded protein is CASSFGQAGANTEAFF.

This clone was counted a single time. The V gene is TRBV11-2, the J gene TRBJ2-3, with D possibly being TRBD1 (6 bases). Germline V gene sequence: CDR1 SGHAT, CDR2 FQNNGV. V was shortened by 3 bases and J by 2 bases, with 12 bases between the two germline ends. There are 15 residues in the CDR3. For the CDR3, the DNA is TGTGCCAGCAGCTTCCGGGACATCAACACAGATACGCAGTATTTT. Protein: CASSFRDINTDTQYF.

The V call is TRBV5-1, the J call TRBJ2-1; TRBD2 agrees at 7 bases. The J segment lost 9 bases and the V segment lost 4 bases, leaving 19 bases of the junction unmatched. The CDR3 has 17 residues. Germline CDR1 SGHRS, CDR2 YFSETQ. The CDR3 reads CASSHGWGERGVSEQFF. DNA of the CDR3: TGCGCCAGCAGCCACGGTTGGGGTGAGCGGGGTGTAAGTGAGCAGTTCTTC.

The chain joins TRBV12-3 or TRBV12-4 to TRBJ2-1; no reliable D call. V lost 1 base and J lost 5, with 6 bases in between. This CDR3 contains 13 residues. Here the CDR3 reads CASSLGLNNEQFF. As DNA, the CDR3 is TGTGCCAGCAGTTTAGGGCTTAACAATGAGCAGTTCTTC.

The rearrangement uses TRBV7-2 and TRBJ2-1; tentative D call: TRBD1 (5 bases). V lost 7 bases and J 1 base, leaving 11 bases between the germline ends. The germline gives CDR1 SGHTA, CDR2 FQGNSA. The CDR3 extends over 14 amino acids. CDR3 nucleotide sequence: TGTGCCAGCACCACTGACAGTTCCTACAATGAGCAGTTCTTC. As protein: CASTTDSSYNEQFF.

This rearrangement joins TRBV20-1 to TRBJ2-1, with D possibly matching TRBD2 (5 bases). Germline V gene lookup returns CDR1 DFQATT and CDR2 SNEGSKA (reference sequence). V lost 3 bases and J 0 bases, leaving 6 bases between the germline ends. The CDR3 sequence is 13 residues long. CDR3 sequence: CSASTSSYNEQFF. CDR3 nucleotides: TGCAGTGCTAGTACTAGCTCCTACAATGAGCAGTTCTTC.

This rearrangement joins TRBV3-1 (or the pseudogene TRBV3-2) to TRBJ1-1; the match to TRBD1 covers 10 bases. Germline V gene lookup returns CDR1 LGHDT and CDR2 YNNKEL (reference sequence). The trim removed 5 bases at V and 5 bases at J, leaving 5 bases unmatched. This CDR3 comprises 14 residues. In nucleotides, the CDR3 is TGTGCCAGCAGCGGAAGGACAGGGGGAACTGAAGCTTTCTTT. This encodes CASSGRTGGTEAFF.

Written as DNA, the CDR3 is TGTGCCAGCAGCTCCGACTTGTACCAAGAGACCCAGTACTTC. Translation gives CASSSDLYQETQYF. The chain is built from TRBV7-9 and TRBJ2-5; D unclear. Trimming shortened V by 4 bases and J by 0 bases, and 9 bases separated the two germline ends. Germline V gene data show CDR1 as SEHNR and CDR2 as FQNEAQ (reference sequence). This CDR3 spans 14 amino acids.

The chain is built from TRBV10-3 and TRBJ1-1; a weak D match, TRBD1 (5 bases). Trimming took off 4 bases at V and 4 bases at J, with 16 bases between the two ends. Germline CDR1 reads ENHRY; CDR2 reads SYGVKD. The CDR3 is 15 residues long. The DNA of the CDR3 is TGTGCCATCAGTGTTGTTGATGGGAGGGGCACTGAAGCTTTCTTT. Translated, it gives CAISVVDGRGTEAFF.